The 20 T cell receptor beta chains in this list originate from one sample, sequenced in a study of blood T cell repertoires in COVID-19 (dated by TCRdb to the early 2020s). Library preparation used the immunoSEQ multiplex PCR assay. TCRdb holds this immuneACCESS table with in-frame rearrangements only. Some clones are missing; in checked studies, unresolved V genes explain under half, and the rest has no known cause. The sample table lists hundreds of thousands of clones, around 85% of them with a count of one. The ten largest clones take up under 20% of the sample. Material: PBMCs or T cells enriched from blood (not recorded which). Every receptor here comes from a middle-aged man who had recovered from COVID-19.

The rearrangement uses TRBV19 and TRBJ1-2, with 12 bases aligning to TRBD1. The V gene's germline CDR1 is LNHDA and CDR2 SQIVND (reference sequence). The length of the CDR3 is 16 residues. The trim removed 4 bases at V and 6 bases at J, leaving 9 bases unmatched. The CDR3 sequence is CASSTPGTGGRHGYTF. CDR3 coding DNA: TGTGCCAGTAGTACTCCCGGGACAGGGGGCAGGCATGGCTACACCTTC.

This clone has only one observation. V and J are TRBV12-5 and TRBJ2-5; 9 bases line up with TRBD2. Germline assignment: CDR1 LGHNT and CDR2 FRNRAP. The CDR3 has 15 amino acids. V lost 6 bases, J lost 2 bases, and 7 bases stayed unmatched. CDR3 loop: CASGPGTSRQETQYF. The CDR3 region has the DNA TGTGCTAGTGGCCCCGGGACTAGCAGACAAGAGACCCAGTACTTC.

This rearrangement joins TRBV19 to TRBJ1-2; the D gene is possibly TRBD1 (5 bases). The CDR3 has 15 residues. Germline V gene data show CDR1 as LNHDA and CDR2 as SQIVND (reference sequence). Trimming cost V 5 bases and J 4 bases, with 17 bases left between them. CDR3 coding DNA: TGTGCCAGTAGTTCCCCGACTCGACAGTCCTATGGCTACACCTTC. It is translated as CASSSPTRQSYGYTF.

The genes are TRBV27 and TRBJ1-2; no clear D. The CDR3 is 14 residues long. CDR1 and CDR2 from the germline V gene are MNHEY and SMNVEV (reference sequence). V was shortened by 0 bases and J by 4 bases, with 9 bases between the two germline ends. CDR3 sequence reads: CASSLSPSSYGYTF. The CDR3 nucleotides are TGTGCCAGCAGTTTATCTCCGAGTAGCTATGGCTACACCTTC.

The V and J genes are TRBV2 and TRBJ1-1, with TRBD1 matching over 7 bases. Looked up from germline, CDR1 is SNHLY and CDR2 is FYNNEI. CDR3 length equals 13 residues. The ends lost 7 bases at V and 2 bases at J; junction bases unmatched: 4. The CDR3 nucleotides are TGTGCCAGCAAGAGACAGGGAAACACTGAAGCTTTCTTT. It encodes CASKRQGNTEAFF.

This sequence joins TRBV2 and TRBJ1-1; 10 bases are shared with TRBD1. From germline, CDR1 is SNHLY and CDR2 FYNNEI. The CDR3 has 15 amino acids. The V and J ends lost 8 bases and 4 bases, in that order; junction bases with no gene match: 10. CDR3 sequence reads: CASRDRGSFGTEAFF. CDR3 DNA: TGTGCCAGCCGGGACAGGGGAAGTTTTGGCACTGAAGCTTTCTTT.

The chain joins TRBV24-1 to TRBJ2-5, with 10 bases matching TRBD2. CDR3 length: 14 amino acids. Germline V gene sequence: CDR1 KGHDR, CDR2 SFDVKD. The J segment lost 5 bases and the V segment lost 4 bases, leaving 3 bases of the junction unmatched. The CDR3 here is CATSDRAGGETQYF. The CDR3 DNA reads TGTGCCACCAGTGACCGAGCGGGAGGGGAGACCCAGTACTTC.

The chain carries TRBV19 and TRBJ2-2; the match to TRBD1 covers 7 bases. With 4 bases clipped from V and 6 bases from J, the junction kept 2 bases outside the gene matches. This CDR3 is 13 amino acids long. Germline CDR1 and CDR2: LNHDA and SQIVND (reference sequence). The CDR3 coding sequence is TGTGCCAGTAGTACACAGGGGTCCGGGGAGCTGTTTTTT. Residues: CASSTQGSGELFF.

J is TRBJ2-3 and V is TRBV14; tentatively, D is TRBD1 (6 bases). V lost 5 bases to trimming and J lost 4 bases, with 16 bases between them. The CDR3 length is 15 residues. The germline CDR1 and CDR2 sequences are SGHDN and FVKESK. The CDR3 bases are TGTGCCAGCAGCAAACACAGGGTGGGCCCAGATACGCAGTATTTT. It translates to CASSKHRVGPDTQYF.

The genes are TRBV5-1 and TRBJ2-3; 12 positions match TRBD2. Germline V gene sequence: CDR1 SGHRS, CDR2 YFSETQ. The CDR3 loop spans 16 amino acids. Trimming took 2 bases from V and 4 from J; bases not matched to a gene: 5. In DNA, the CDR3 is TGCGCCAGCAGCTTCCAACTAGCGGGGGGATCAGATACGCAGTATTTT. It yields the protein CASSFQLAGGSDTQYF.

The chain links TRBV28 to TRBJ1-5, with D uncertain. V shed 3 bases and J shed 4 bases, with 16 bases lying between them. CDR3 length: 16 amino acids. Germline V gene sequence: CDR1 MDHEN, CDR2 SYDVKM. The CDR3 DNA reads TGTGCCAGCAGTTTTGTTTCAGGAGGGCTAAATCAGCCCCAGCATTTT. Its translation: CASSFVSGGLNQPQHF.

The chain links TRBV7-2 to TRBJ2-6, with D possibly matching TRBD2 (5 bases). V gave up 5 bases and J gave up 3 bases, with 11 bases separating them. This CDR3 has 15 amino acids. Germline CDR1 reads SGHTA; CDR2 reads FQGNSA. The CDR3 DNA reads TGTGCCAGCAGCCCCCGCCGGGGTGGGGCCAACGTCCTGACTTTC. Translation gives CASSPRRGGANVLTF. Full variable domain (missing parts from reference TRBV7-2 and TRBJ2-6): GAGVSQSPSNKVTEKGKDVELRCDPISGHTALYWYRQSLGQGLEFLIYFQGNSAPDKSGLPSDRFSAERTGGSVSTLTIQRTQQEDSAVYLCASSPRRGGANVLTFGAGSRLTVL.

The chain carries TRBV28 and TRBJ1-5; a possible D gene is TRBD1 (6 bases). The V and J ends lost 1 base and 1 base respectively, with 11 bases between them. This CDR3 has 16 amino acids. The V gene's germline CDR1 is MDHEN and CDR2 SYDVKM. The CDR3 DNA follows: TGTGCCAGCAGTTTATCGGTCAGGGGAAGCAATCAGCCCCAGCATTTT. Its protein is CASSLSVRGSNQPQHF.

The V gene is TRBV5-1, the J gene TRBJ2-5, with a tentative D call TRBD1 (6 bases). Germline assignment: CDR1 SGHRS and CDR2 YFSETQ. V gave up 4 bases and J gave up 0 bases, with 10 bases separating them. The CDR3 is made up of 14 amino acids. The CDR3 coding sequence is TGCGCCAGCAGCCCCGGACAGTACCAAGAGACCCAGTACTTC. Protein product: CASSPGQYQETQYF. Combining the CDR3 with reference TRBV5-1 and TRBJ2-5 gives the whole variable domain KAGVTQTPRYLIKTRGQQVTLSCSPISGHRSVSWYQQTPGQGLQFLFEYFSETQRNKGNFPGRFSGRQFSNSRSEMNVSTLELGDSALYLCASSPGQYQETQYFGPGTRLLVL.

V and J are TRBV30 and TRBJ1-6; tentatively, D is TRBD1 (5 bases). Germline-derived CDR1 and CDR2 are GTSNPN and SVGIG (reference sequence). V lost 0 bases to trimming and J lost 7 bases, with 10 bases between them. This CDR3 comprises 14 residues. CDR3 loop: CAWSVFQGNSPLHF. The CDR3 bases are TGTGCCTGGAGTGTATTCCAGGGAAATTCACCCCTCCACTTT.

The chain uses TRBV11-3 and TRBJ2-3; D is undetermined. V was pared by 3 bases and J by 5 bases, with 3 bases between. CDR1 is SGHNT and CDR2 is YENEEA in the germline V gene. This CDR3 contains 11 residues. CDR3 bases: TGTGCCAGCAGCTTTCTAGATACGCAGTATTTT. Protein: CASSFLDTQYF.

The chain combines TRBV28 with TRBJ2-3, with TRBD2 identical over 10 bases. The CDR3 is 14 residues long. With 2 bases clipped from V and 6 bases from J, the junction kept 2 bases outside the gene matches. Germline lookup yields CDR1 MDHEN and CDR2 SYDVKM. This chain's CDR3 is CASSLSGRADTQYF. The DNA for the CDR3 is TGTGCCAGCAGTTTAAGCGGGAGGGCTGATACGCAGTATTTT.

The V call is TRBV4-1, the J call TRBJ2-2; maybe TRBD2 (5 bases). The germline gives CDR1 MGHRA, CDR2 YSYEKL. With 1 base removed from V and 1 base from J, the gap between germline ends came to 7 bases. CDR3 length: 15 amino acids. CDR3: CASSQVRENTGELFF. The CDR3 DNA reads TGCGCCAGCAGCCAAGTCCGGGAGAACACCGGGGAGCTGTTTTTT.

This chain links TRBV11-2 with TRBJ2-2; TRBD1 might be the D (5 bases). CDR1 and CDR2 from the germline V gene are SGHAT and FQNNGV. This CDR3 comprises 17 residues. With 1 base removed from V and 4 bases from J, the gap between germline ends came to 16 bases. The CDR3 bases are TGTGCCAGCAGCTTAGGGACATGGGATAAAAGCACCGGGGAGCTGTTTTTT. Translation: CASSLGTWDKSTGELFF.

The chain uses TRBV6-5 and TRBJ1-5, with 12 bases fitting TRBD1. The length of the CDR3 is 15 residues. The germline V gene has CDR1 MNHEY and CDR2 SVGAGI. The trim removed 6 bases at V and 6 bases at J, leaving 6 bases unmatched. The CDR3 DNA reads as TGTGCCAGCAGGGACGGGACAGGGGGCTCTCAGCCCCAGCATTTT. Protein product: CASRDGTGGSQPQHF.